The rows below give T cell receptor beta chains drawn from one sample of a study of T cell responses to AZD1222 COVID-19 vaccine. The repertoire was sequenced with immunoSEQ multiplex PCR; TCRdb's copy has only in-frame clones and lacks some. The sample records around 110,000 clones, approximately 86% being singletons. Sequencing was performed on peripheral blood, taken on day 0 of AZD1222 vaccination. The receptors were sampled from an adult in good health. CDR3s include the opening cysteine and the closing phenylalanine or tryptophan. The D gene is left open where the match is weak. Size tells how often a clone was seen (once, few, many) or the class of an expanded clone, and some rows leave it out.

-,-,15,TRBJ2-5,TRBV5-8,TGTGCCAGCAGCTTCGAACAGGGAGGGAGGGAGACCCAGTACTTC,CASSFEQGGRETQYF
-,-,13,TRBJ1-2,TRBV7-2,TGTGCCAGCAGCTTAGGTCGGGGGTACGGCTACACCTTC,CASSLGRGYGYTF
-,-,12,TRBJ2-3,TRBV2,TGTGCCAGCAGTTACACTCCAGATACGCAGTATTTT,CASSYTPDTQYF
-,-,14,TRBJ2-3,TRBV19,TGTGCCAGTAGTAGAGGAGGCAGCACAGATACGCAGTATTTT,CASSRGGSTDTQYF
TRBD2,-,14,TRBJ2-7,TRBV4-2,TGTGCCAGCAGCCAAGGGGCGGGGGACTACGAGCAGTACTTC,CASSQGAGDYEQYF
-,-,12,TRBJ1-1,TRBV27,TGTGCCAGCAGTTTACTTGGGGGCGAAGCTTTCTTT,CASSLLGGEAFF
TRBD1,-,13,TRBJ1-2,TRBV7-2,TGTGCCAGCTCGAAAGGGCAGGGGGTTGGCTACACCTTC,CASSKGQGVGYTF
-,-,17,TRBJ1-3,TRBV4-2,TGTGCCAGCAGCCAAGAAGGAAATCTAGGTTCTGGAAACACCATATATTTT,CASSQEGNLGSGNTIYF
-,-,17,TRBJ1-1,TRBV5-4,TGTGCCAGCAGTCGTCTTACCGGGACCCTCGGCTGGACTGAAGCTTTCTTT,CASSRLTGTLGWTEAFF
-,-,15,TRBJ1-2,TRBV19,TGTGCCAGTAGTACCCTGACGGCCGGTGATGGTGGCTACACCTTC,CASSTLTAGDGGYTF
-,-,13,TRBJ1-1,TRBV29-1,TGCAGCGTTTTAGGGCACGAATACACTGAAGCTTTCTTT,CSVLGHEYTEAFF
TRBD2,-,15,TRBJ2-7,TRBV4-3,TGCGCCAGCAGCCATGGGACTAGCGACTCCTACGAGCAGTACTTC,CASSHGTSDSYEQYF
-,-,16,TRBJ1-5,TRBV4-3,TGCGCCAGCAGCCAAGATTATGGCCAGGACAATCAGCCCCAGCATTTT,CASSQDYGQDNQPQHF
-,few,15,TRBJ1-1,TRBV7-2,TGTGCCAGCAGCTTAGGACCCCGGAAGGACACTGAAGCTTTCTTT,CASSLGPRKDTEAFF
TRBD2,once,18,TRBJ2-3,TRBV19,TGTGCCAGTAGTATATCACTAGCGGGGACATCTAGCACAGATACGCAGTATTTT,CASSISLAGTSSTDTQYF
TRBD1,-,16,TRBJ1-1,TRBV27,TGTGCCAGCAGAACATTTGGACAGGGCTTTATTACTGAAGCTTTCTTT,CASRTFGQGFITEAFF
-,-,16,TRBJ1-4,TRBV4-2,TGTGCCAGCAGCCAAGTAATCTCGGGGAGGGGTGAAAAACTGTTTTTT,CASSQVISGRGEKLFF
-,-,15,TRBJ2-3,TRBV19,TGTGCCAGTAGTCTAAGCCTAGCGAGGACAGATACGCAGTATTTT,CASSLSLARTDTQYF
-,-,14,TRBJ2-7,TRBV2,TGTGCCAGCAGGGTGGCTCGGGACTCCTACGAGCAGTACTTC,CASRVARDSYEQYF
-,-,13,TRBJ2-5,TRBV27,TGTGCCAGCAGTTCCAAGGCCGGGGGGACCCAGTACTTC,CASSSKAGGTQYF
-,-,14,TRBJ2-4,TRBV18,TGTGCCAGCTCGGCCGGGCTAGCCAAAAACATTCAGTACTTC,CASSAGLAKNIQYF
-,-,13,TRBJ1-5,TRBV6-5,TGTGCCAGCAGTTACATTGTGAATCAGCCCCAGCATTTT,CASSYIVNQPQHF
-,few,17,TRBJ1-3,TRBV18,TGTGCCAGCTCACCAGCGGGGGCAGCGGGGAGAGGAAACACCATATATTTT,CASSPAGAAGRGNTIYF
-,-,15,TRBJ2-3,TRBV5-4,TGTGCCAGCAGCTTGGATGGGGGAGTGGGAGATACGCAGTATTTT,CASSLDGGVGDTQYF
TRBD1,-,15,TRBJ1-5,TRBV19,TGTGCCAGTAACAGGGCAGGGGGCGGCAATCAGCCCCAGCATTTT,CASNRAGGGNQPQHF
TRBD1,-,13,TRBJ1-6,TRBV7-9,TGTGCCAGCAGCTGGGGACAGGGGAGACCCCTCCACTTT,CASSWGQGRPLHF
-,-,17,TRBJ1-2,TRBV27,TGTGCCAGCAGTTTATTGGGCGTGGGGAAGGGTGCCTATGGCTACACCTTC,CASSLLGVGKGAYGYTF
TRBD1,-,16,TRBJ1-2,TRBV9,TGTGCCAGCAGCGCAAACCCCGGGACAGGGGTTCGAGGCTACACCTTC,CASSANPGTGVRGYTF
TRBD1,-,16,TRBJ2-7,TRBV6-4,TGTGCCAGCAGTGGGGGGGACAGGGTTACTTCCTACGAGCAGTACTTC,CASSGGDRVTSYEQYF
TRBD1,-,16,TRBJ2-3,TRBV3-1/TRBV3-2,TGTGCCAGCAGCCAAGATCAGGGACAGGACACAGATACGCAGTATTTT,CASSQDQGQDTDTQYF
-,-,17,TRBJ2-2,TRBV27,TGTGCCAGCAGTTTCTTCCCTTCGGGGGTCAACACCGGGGAGCTGTTTTTT,CASSFFPSGVNTGELFF
-,-,14,TRBJ1-1,TRBV5-4,TGTGCCAGCAGCCCTACCTGGCAGGGCACTGAAGCTTTCTTT,CASSPTWQGTEAFF
-,-,15,TRBJ2-3,TRBV29-1,TGCAGCGTTGGGAGAGGAGAGAAGGGTGGGGATACGCAGTATTTT,CSVGRGEKGGDTQYF
TRBD1,-,19,TRBJ2-7,TRBV30,TGTGCCTGGAGGGTACCGGGACAGGGGGCGAAATACGGGTCCTACGAGCAGTACTTC,CAWRVPGQGAKYGSYEQYF
TRBD2,-,14,TRBJ2-1,TRBV5-1,TGCGCCAGCAGCTGGACTAGCGGCTACAATGAGCAGTTCTTC,CASSWTSGYNEQFF
-,once,13,TRBJ1-6,TRBV6-2/TRBV6-3,TGTGCCAGCAGTTACGACGGTTATTCACCCCTCCACTTT,CASSYDGYSPLHF
-,once,15,TRBJ1-3,TRBV2,TGTGCCAGCAGTGAATCCTCGTACTCTGGAAACACCATATATTTT,CASSESSYSGNTIYF
TRBD2,-,19,TRBJ2-3,TRBV4-2,TGTGCCAGCAGCCAAGATCCCATCGGGCTAGCGGGGTCCACAGATACGCAGTATTTT,CASSQDPIGLAGSTDTQYF
-,-,16,TRBJ1-2,TRBV9,TGTGCCAGCAGCGTAGGAAGGGCCAGTGCCCCCCAGGGCTACACCTTC,CASSVGRASAPQGYTF
-,-,11,TRBJ1-1,TRBV19,TGTGCCAGTGATTATCGGGGTTTGGCTTTCTTT,CASDYRGLAFF
-,-,13,TRBJ1-2,TRBV28,TGTGCCAGCAGTTCTCCGGGTTTCTATGGCTACACCTTC,CASSSPGFYGYTF